This TCR beta chain was captured in a study of blood T cell repertoires in COVID-19. On the study more broadly: The samples span acute and convalescent COVID-19 from the United States, Italy and Spain. PBMCs, B-cell-depleted T cells, or T cells were the source of the cDNA or gDNA that made up the material.

CDR3 length: 16 residues. With V trimmed by 4 bases and J by 4 bases, 6 bases remained unmatched. Germline V gene lookup returns CDR1 MNHEY and CDR2 SVGEGT. In the study's own analysis: Amplification with reference gene primers provided the estimates of nucleated cell counts. Assay used: immunoSEQ multiplex PCR; TCRdb lists only in-frame clones, some missing. V and J calls and clone size follow that table, whereas D and trimming were derived from the DNA. The sample includes around 70,000 clones, roughly 84% of them seen just once. In this sample, this clone turned up once. This chain connects TRBV6-2 or TRBV6-3 to TRBJ2-1; the match to TRBD2 covers 11 bases. This receptor was taken from a woman older than 75 with active or convalescent COVID-19. Sequencing was carried out using peripheral blood. The CDR3 loop reads CASSSALAGGYNEQFF. In DNA form, the CDR3 reads TGTGCCAGCAGTTCCGCCTTAGCGGGGGGGTACAATGAGCAGTTCTTC.